This T cell receptor beta chain was sequenced for a study of blood T cells in healthy people across ages (dated by TCRdb to the mid-2010s). General notes on the study: Template switching captured roughly one uniquely barcoded TCR beta cDNA molecule per two T cells in model experiments. Age-related changes in TCR beta repertoire diversity were measured in the study by deep sequencing normalized with unique cDNA molecular identifiers. The study analyzed two additional independent replicas of 1 million unique cDNA reads from the same blood draw for two donors, one aged 18 to 30 and one aged 80 or older. Donors were grouped into four age groups: young (average 16 years), middle-aged (under 40), aged (about 60) and long-lived (less than 85). The study at large found these results: Compared with the aged group, more naive CD4+ T cells, fewer expanded clones and increased TCR diversity were shown by the long-lived group, suggesting age selection. As age increased, observed TCR beta diversity per million T cells dropped in a roughly linear way, and a significant reduction was already evident by age about 40. Estimates of total diversity from one million sequenced T cells were regarded as lower bounds and underestimates. A strong correlation was found between observed TCR beta diversity and the percentage of naive T cells measured by flow cytometry. The CMV infection status of donors was not known, potentially confounding age-related changes in expanded clonotypes. Since profiling was done on bulk unsorted PBMCs, naive and antigen-experienced compartments could not be conclusively compared.

The method behind the library was 5' RACE. The sequencer listed for this sample is Illumina HiSeq 2500. The second PCR ran for about 6 to 12 cycles and used a J-beta primer mix along with a sample-barcoded 5' primer. A template-switch 5' adaptor carrying 12 random nucleotides introduced a unique molecular identifier onto each TCR beta cDNA molecule. At least 2.5 million CDR3-containing paired-end reads were obtained from each sample. First-strand cDNA was synthesized from all RNA with the Mint cDNA synthesis kit, primed by a TRBC-specific oligonucleotide. After uracil-DNA glycosylase treatment, a first 18-cycle PCR used universal primers M1SS and BC2_uni_R on all cDNA. In the paper's pipeline: For normalization, 1 million high-quality reads were randomly selected from each sample, with every read carrying a distinct molecular identifier. Reads sharing molecular identifiers were discarded rather than binned into consensus sequences. CDR3 identification, clonotype clustering and error correction used MiTCR with a Q25 quality threshold and the strictest error-elimination algorithm. A nonparametric unseen species model with Euler transformation was used to estimate lower-bound total TCR beta diversity. TCRdb redid the processing of the public reads, applying fastp at Q25 and MiXCR, and retained in-frame beta chains. Rows are unified per CDR3 protein, each entry keeping the most common DNA and genes. TCRdb, not the original authors, processed these V and J calls. The sample table contains about 930,000 distinct CDR3 sequences; only one count was recorded for about 28% of them. The ten most abundant clones make up about a tenth of the sample.

Trimmed from V: 2 bases; trimmed from J: 6 bases; junction bases lacking a gene match: 7. CDR3 length: 16 amino acids, cysteine to phenylalanine. Only the CDR3 DNA is retained, 48 bases long and in frame from the first base. CDR1 and CDR2, looked up from the germline V gene, are MNHEY and SVGEGT. There are many counts of this clonotype. This receptor's antigen is unknown. Per-base qualities were not stored, and no clone one base away is much larger. The donors were roughly 38 Caucasian individuals from Russia, aged roughly 6 to 100 years, who were systemically healthy. Ten milliliters of peripheral blood were drawn from each donor into EDTA-treated Vacutainer tubes. Ficoll-Paque density-gradient centrifugation was used to isolate PBMCs, with at least 6.5 million per sample. Total RNA was extracted from PBMCs with Trizol reagent, with at least 6 micrograms obtained per sample. For every donor, an aliquot of PBMCs went through flow cytometry to measure the percentages of naive CD45RAhigh/CD27high T cells.

The data also belong to a second study, concerning T cells of mothers and their children. As noted in the second study: Nine systemically healthy Caucasian individuals, comprising three mothers and their six children, were included as donors. cDNA synthesis consumed the entire amount of extracted RNA, loaded at approximately 1.6 ug RNA in each 15 ul reaction. In the second PCR, sample barcodes and 2-4 random nucleotides were introduced via the M1S primer. Over 9.5 million TCR beta CDR3 reads were obtained for each mother, and 2.7 million or so reads were obtained for each child. TCR recombination output is similarly shaped by thymic selection in related and unrelated pairs, with a minor effect exerted by inherited differences. Normalized repertoire overlap was always found to be slightly, but never significantly, higher in related mother-child pairs than in unrelated mother-child pairs. With a sensitivity of 90 to 100 clones per million clonotypes, no persistent microchimeric T cell clones were detected. The study used deep NGS to compare TCR beta repertoires of mothers and children, seeking features distinguishing related mother-child pairs from unrelated individuals. Mothers averaged roughly 36 +/- 4 years of age and children averaged around 11 +/- 4 years. After adapters were ligated using NEBNext reagents, the libraries underwent 100+100 nt paired-end sequencing on an Illumina HiSeq 2000. Mother and child libraries were prepared a month apart and sequenced in separate runs to prevent cross-contamination. Between roughly 450,000 and 2,000,000 distinct TCR beta clonotypes were identified per donor. Naive TCR beta clonotypes were estimated from low-frequency clonotypes matched to each donor's FACS-determined naive share, without sorting.

This TCR came from a woman between 40 and 50 years old in good health. Recombination joined TRBV6-2 or TRBV6-3 with TRBJ2-5; 12 of the junction bases match TRBD1. The sequenced sample consisted of blood. The CDR3 sequence is CASSYAGTGGWKTQYF. The DNA is TGTGCCAGCAGTTACGCCGGGACAGGGGGCTGGAAGACCCAGTACTTC.